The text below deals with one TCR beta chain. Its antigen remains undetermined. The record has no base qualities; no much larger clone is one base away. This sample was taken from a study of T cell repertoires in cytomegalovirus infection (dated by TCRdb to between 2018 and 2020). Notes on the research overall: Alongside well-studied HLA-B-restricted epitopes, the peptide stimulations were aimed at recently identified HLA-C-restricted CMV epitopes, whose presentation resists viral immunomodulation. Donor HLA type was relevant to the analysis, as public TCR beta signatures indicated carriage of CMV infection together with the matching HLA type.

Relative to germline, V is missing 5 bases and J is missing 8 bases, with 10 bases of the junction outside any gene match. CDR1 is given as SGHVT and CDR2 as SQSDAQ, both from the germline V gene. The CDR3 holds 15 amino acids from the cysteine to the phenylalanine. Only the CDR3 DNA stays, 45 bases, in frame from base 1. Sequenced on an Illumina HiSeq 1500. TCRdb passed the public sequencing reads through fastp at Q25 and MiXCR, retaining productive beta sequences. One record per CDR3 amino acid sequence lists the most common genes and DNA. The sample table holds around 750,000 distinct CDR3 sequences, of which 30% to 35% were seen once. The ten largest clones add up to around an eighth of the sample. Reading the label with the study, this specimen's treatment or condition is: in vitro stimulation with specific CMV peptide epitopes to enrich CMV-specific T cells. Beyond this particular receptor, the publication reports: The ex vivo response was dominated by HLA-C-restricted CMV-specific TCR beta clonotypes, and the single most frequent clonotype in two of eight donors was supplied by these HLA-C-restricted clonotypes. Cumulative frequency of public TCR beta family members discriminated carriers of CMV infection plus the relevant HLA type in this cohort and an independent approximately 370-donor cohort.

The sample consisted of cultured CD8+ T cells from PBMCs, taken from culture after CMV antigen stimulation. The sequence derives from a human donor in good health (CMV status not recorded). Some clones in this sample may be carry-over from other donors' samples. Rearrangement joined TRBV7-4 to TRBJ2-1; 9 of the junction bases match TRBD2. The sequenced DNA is TGTGCCAGCAGCCTGGGAGCTAGCGGGGTACATGAGCAGTTCTTC. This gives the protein CASSLGASGVHEQFF.